The rows below give T cell receptor beta chains drawn from one sample of a study of T cell responses to AZD1222 COVID-19 vaccine. Profiled with immunoSEQ multiplex PCR; TCRdb holds only in-frame clones, not every one. Here the sample spans tens of thousands of clones, 75% to 85% being singletons. The sample consisted of peripheral blood, taken on day 0 of AZD1222 vaccination. The receptors derive from an adult in good health. The CDR3 runs from the conserved cysteine through the conserved F or W. D genes are given only for firm matches. Expanded clones are given a class, and other clones once, few, many or no size at all.

J | size | V | D | DNA | CDR3
TRBJ2-2 | . | TRBV7-8 | . | TGTGCCAGCAGTTGGATTAACACCGGGGAGCTGTTTTTT | CASSWINTGELFF
TRBJ1-5 | once | TRBV2 | . | TGTGCCAGCAGTTCCGCAGGGTATCAGCCCCAGCATTTT | CASSSAGYQPQHF
TRBJ2-7 | . | TRBV28 | . | TGTGCCAGCAGTTTCTTTGGCAGGGTCGGCGAGCAGTACTTC | CASSFFGRVGEQYF
TRBJ1-5 | . | TRBV28 | TRBD1 | TGTGCCAGCAGGACAGGGGGGATCATTAGCAATCAGCCCCAGCATTTT | CASRTGGIISNQPQHF
TRBJ1-1 | . | TRBV15 | . | TGTGCCACCAGCAGAAAGCTCGGGGCTGAAGCTTTCTTT | CATSRKLGAEAFF
TRBJ2-1 | . | TRBV11-3 | . | TGTGCCAGCAGCGAGGACAGCACCTACAATGAGCAGTTCTTC | CASSEDSTYNEQFF
TRBJ1-1 | . | TRBV20-1 | . | TGCAGTGTGCGGATAGGGCTTGAAGCTTTCTTT | CSVRIGLEAFF
TRBJ2-2 | . | TRBV5-1 | . | TGCGCCAGCAGCGGGGGACTTGACACCGGGGAGCTGTTTTTT | CASSGGLDTGELFF
TRBJ1-4 | . | TRBV7-2 | TRBD1 | TGTGCCAGCAGAAGGACAGGGGGCACTGAAAAACTGTTTTTT | CASRRTGGTEKLFF
TRBJ1-4 | . | TRBV4-1 | TRBD1 | TGCGCCAGCAGCCGGACAGGGAACCCTAATGAAAAACTGTTTTTT | CASSRTGNPNEKLFF
TRBJ1-3 | few | TRBV10-3 | . | TGTGCCATCAGTGAGGGTTCGGGCGGTGGAAACACCATATATTTT | CAISEGSGGGNTIYF
TRBJ2-7 | . | TRBV6-5 | . | TGTGCCAGCACCAACCCGGACGGTTCCTACGAGCAGTACTTC | CASTNPDGSYEQYF
TRBJ1-1 | . | TRBV18 | . | TGTGCCAGCTCGGTGACTCTAGACAGGAACACTGAAGCTTTCTTT | CASSVTLDRNTEAFF
TRBJ2-5 | . | TRBV5-1 | . | TGCGCCAGCAGCTCAGGACCGGGCCAAGAGACCCAGTACTTC | CASSSGPGQETQYF
TRBJ2-3 | . | TRBV7-8 | TRBD2 | TGTGCCAGCAGCCACACTAGCGGGAGACTAGATACGCAGTATTTT | CASSHTSGRLDTQYF
TRBJ1-1 | . | TRBV18 | . | TGTGCCAGCTCACCAGGGACGGGGAACACTGAAGCTTTCTTT | CASSPGTGNTEAFF
TRBJ2-2 | . | TRBV2 | . | TGTGCCAGCAGTGTTGGGAACACCGGGGAGCTGTTTTTT | CASSVGNTGELFF
TRBJ1-4 | once | TRBV5-1 | . | TGCGCCAGCAGCTTGGTGTTCGGAGAAAAACTGTTTTTT | CASSLVFGEKLFF
TRBJ1-2 | . | TRBV5-8 | . | TGTGCCAGCAGCGGCGCCGGGACGGCTAACTATGGCTACACCTTC | CASSGAGTANYGYTF
TRBJ2-1 | . | TRBV19 | . | TGTGCCAGTAAAAGGGGTATTTCCTTCGATGAGCAGTTCTTC | CASKRGISFDEQFF
TRBJ2-2 | once | TRBV6-5 | . | TGTGCCAGTAGGATCGGGAACACCGGGGAGCTGTTTTTT | CASRIGNTGELFF
TRBJ1-6 | . | TRBV11-2 | . | TGTGCCAGCAGCCCCCCGACGGGGGGGTACTCACCCCTCCACTTT | CASSPPTGGYSPLHF
TRBJ2-2 | . | TRBV28 | TRBD2 | TGTGCCCAACCCGCAGTAGAGGGGAGCTCGCGGGGGGCATACACCGGGGAGCTGTTTTTT | CAQPAVEGSSRGAYTGELFF
TRBJ2-7 | . | TRBV19 | . | TGTGCCAGTAGTATAAACAGGGAGGCCGAGCAGTACTTC | CASSINREAEQYF
TRBJ1-5 | . | TRBV28 | TRBD1 | TGTGCCAGCAGGGGACAGGGTCTGAGCAATCAGCCCCAGCATTTT | CASRGQGLSNQPQHF